This T cell receptor (beta chain) was sequenced in a study of blood T cell repertoires in COVID-19. Study as a whole: Sources were T cells, B-cell-depleted T cells, or PBMCs; the material itself was cDNA or gDNA.

This clone came up a few times. Per the original methods: The authors estimated nucleated cell counts from reference gene primer amplification. The method was immunoSEQ multiplex PCR; TCRdb's version includes in-frame clones alone and lacks a portion of them. V and J calls and clone size come straight from that table; D and trimming were deduced from the DNA. Found here are approximately 150,000 clones, roughly four fifths of them singletons; the top ten hold roughly 2.5%. CDR3 length: 15 amino acids. The germline V and J ends were trimmed by 0 bases and 6 bases, with 14 bases remaining between them. Per the germline V gene, CDR1 is SNHLY and CDR2 is FYNNEI.

J is TRBJ1-1 and V is TRBV2; D is perhaps TRBD1 (6 bases). The TCR originated in a woman over 75 with COVID-19, enrolled during active disease. The sequencing sample was made of peripheral blood. This CDR3 reads CASSEARAGAAEAFF. DNA for the CDR3: TGTGCCAGCAGTGAAGCGCGGGCAGGGGCAGCTGAAGCTTTCTTT.